The 5 T cell receptor beta chains presented below share a single source sample, sequenced in a study of T cell responses to AZD1222 COVID-19 vaccine. The table came from immunoSEQ multiplex PCR; TCRdb's copy has only in-frame clones and leaves some out. Here the sample spans fewer than 200,000 clones, 88% being singletons. The sample consisted of peripheral blood, taken 28 days after the second AZD1222 dose. Every receptor here comes from an adult who received the AZD1222 COVID-19 vaccine.

The chain links TRBV19 to TRBJ2-1; D is unclear. The CDR3 runs to 14 residues. The V gene lost 3 bases and the J gene lost 4 bases, with 10 bases spanning the gap. The V gene's germline CDR1 is LNHDA and CDR2 SQIVND (reference sequence). The CDR3 is CASSIPTLYNEQFF. CDR3 in DNA: TGTGCCAGTAGTATCCCGACTCTATACAATGAGCAGTTCTTC.

J is TRBJ1-1 and V is TRBV4-1; 7 nucleotides line up with TRBD1. CDR1 is MGHRA, CDR2 YSYEKL, per germline. The CDR3 consists of 15 residues. With V trimmed by 1 base and J by 2 bases, 4 bases remained unmatched. CDR3: CASSQAEGANTEAFF. CDR3 DNA sequence: TGCGCCAGCAGCCAAGCGGAGGGGGCTAACACTGAAGCTTTCTTT.

The chain recombines TRBV30 with TRBJ2-3; 7 bases are shared with TRBD2. CDR1 is GTSNPN, CDR2 SVGIG, per germline (reference sequence). The CDR3 has 12 residues. V shed 8 bases and J 0 bases; nucleotides not matched to a gene: 2. CDR3 loop: CARAGSTDTQYF. In DNA, the CDR3 is TGTGCCCGAGCGGGAAGCACAGATACGCAGTATTTT.

Comments on this clone: Relative to the germline gene, one junction end is altered; a read error may explain this. The chain joins TRBV9 to TRBJ1-1, with 10 bases aligning to TRBD1. The CDR3 runs to 15 residues. Germline V CDR1 and CDR2: SGDLS, YYNGEE. Here the CDR3 DNA reads TGTGCCAGCAGCGCGGGACAGGGGATCAGAACTGAAGTTTTCTTT. Translating gives CASSAGQGIRTEVFF.

The V call is TRBV7-2, the J call TRBJ2-4, with a weak D call TRBD2 (6 bases). Trimming removed 1 base at V and 5 bases at J, with 15 bases between. Germline V gives CDR1 SGHTA, CDR2 FQGNSA. The CDR3 consists of 16 residues. Here the CDR3 reads CASSLVSGGGENIQYF. The CDR3 coding sequence is TGTGCCAGCAGCTTAGTCTCCGGGGGAGGAGAAAACATTCAGTACTTC.